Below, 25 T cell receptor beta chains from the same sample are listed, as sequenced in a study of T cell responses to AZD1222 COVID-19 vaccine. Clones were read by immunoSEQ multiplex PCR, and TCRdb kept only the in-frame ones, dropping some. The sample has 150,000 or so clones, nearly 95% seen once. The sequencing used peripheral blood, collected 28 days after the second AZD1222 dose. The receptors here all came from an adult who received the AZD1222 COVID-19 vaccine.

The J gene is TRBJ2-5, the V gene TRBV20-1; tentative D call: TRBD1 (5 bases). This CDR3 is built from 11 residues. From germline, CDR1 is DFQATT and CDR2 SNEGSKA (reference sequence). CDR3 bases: TGCAGGGGCCAGGGACAAGAGACCCAGTACTTC. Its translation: CRGQGQETQYF.

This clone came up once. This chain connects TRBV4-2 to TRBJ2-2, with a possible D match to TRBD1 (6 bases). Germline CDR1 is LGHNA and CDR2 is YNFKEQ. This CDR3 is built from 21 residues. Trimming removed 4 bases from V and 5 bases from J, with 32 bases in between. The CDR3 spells CASSPWPFRDTFRPWTGELFF. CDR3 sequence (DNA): TGTGCCAGCAGCCCTTGGCCTTTCCGGGACACCTTCAGGCCGTGGACCGGGGAGCTGTTTTTT.

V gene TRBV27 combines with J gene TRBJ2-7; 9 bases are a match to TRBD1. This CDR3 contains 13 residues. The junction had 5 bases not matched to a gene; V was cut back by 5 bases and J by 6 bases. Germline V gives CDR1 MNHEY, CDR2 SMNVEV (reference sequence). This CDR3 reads CASSLGTGSEQYF. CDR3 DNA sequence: TGTGCCAGCAGTCTGGGGACAGGGAGCGAGCAGTACTTC.

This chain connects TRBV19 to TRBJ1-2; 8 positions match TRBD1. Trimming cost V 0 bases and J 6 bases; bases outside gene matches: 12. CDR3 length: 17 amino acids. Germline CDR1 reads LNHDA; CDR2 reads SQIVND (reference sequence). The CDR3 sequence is CASSIDPLTGEFDGYTF. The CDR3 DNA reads TGTGCCAGTAGTATAGATCCCCTGACAGGGGAGTTCGATGGCTACACCTTC.

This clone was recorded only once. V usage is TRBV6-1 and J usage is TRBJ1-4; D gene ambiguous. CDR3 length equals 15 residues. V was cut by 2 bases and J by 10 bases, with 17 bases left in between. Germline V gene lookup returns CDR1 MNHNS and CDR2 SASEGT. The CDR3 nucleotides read TGTGCCAGCAGTGAATTAATCGGGTCGGTGGCAAAACTGTTTTTT. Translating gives CASSELIGSVAKLFF.

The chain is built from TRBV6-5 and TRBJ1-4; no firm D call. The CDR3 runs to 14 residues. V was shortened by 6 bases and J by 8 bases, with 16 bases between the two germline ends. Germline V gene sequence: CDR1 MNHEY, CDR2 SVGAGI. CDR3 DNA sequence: TGTGCCAGCAGACCCGACGCTCTGGCGGAAAAACTGTTTTTT. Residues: CASRPDALAEKLFF.

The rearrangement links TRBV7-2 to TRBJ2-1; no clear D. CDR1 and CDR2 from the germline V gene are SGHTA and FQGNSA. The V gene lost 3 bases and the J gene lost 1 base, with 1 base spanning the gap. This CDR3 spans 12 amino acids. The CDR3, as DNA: TGTGCCAGCAGCTTTTCCTACAATGAGCAGTTCTTC. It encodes CASSFSYNEQFF. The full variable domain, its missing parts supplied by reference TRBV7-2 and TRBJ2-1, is GAGVSQSPSNKVTEKGKDVELRCDPISGHTALYWYRQSLGQGLEFLIYFQGNSAPDKSGLPSDRFSAERTGGSVSTLTIQRTQQEDSAVYLCASSFSYNEQFFGPGTRLTVL.

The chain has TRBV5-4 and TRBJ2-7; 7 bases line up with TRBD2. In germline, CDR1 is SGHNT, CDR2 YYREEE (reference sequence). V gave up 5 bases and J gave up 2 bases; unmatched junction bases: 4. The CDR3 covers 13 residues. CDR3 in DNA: TGTGCCAGCAGAGACCTAGCGGCCTACGAGCAGTACTTC. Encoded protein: CASRDLAAYEQYF.

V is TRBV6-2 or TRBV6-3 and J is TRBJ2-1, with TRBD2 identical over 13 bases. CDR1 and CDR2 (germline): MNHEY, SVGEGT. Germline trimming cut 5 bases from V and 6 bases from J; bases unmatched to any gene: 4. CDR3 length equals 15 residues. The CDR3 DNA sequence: TGTGCCAGCAGTAGGGGACTAGCGGGACGCAATGAGCAGTTCTTC. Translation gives CASSRGLAGRNEQFF.

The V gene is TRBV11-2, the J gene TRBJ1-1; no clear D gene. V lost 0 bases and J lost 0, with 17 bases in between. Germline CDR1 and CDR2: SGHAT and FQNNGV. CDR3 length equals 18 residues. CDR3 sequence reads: CASSLDSFWAGMNTEAFF. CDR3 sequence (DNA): TGTGCCAGCAGCTTAGATTCATTTTGGGCAGGCATGAACACTGAAGCTTTCTTT.

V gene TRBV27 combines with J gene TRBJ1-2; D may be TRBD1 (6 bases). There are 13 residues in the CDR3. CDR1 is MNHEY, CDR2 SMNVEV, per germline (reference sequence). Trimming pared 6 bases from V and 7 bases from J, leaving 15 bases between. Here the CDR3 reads CASSYRDWAGYTF. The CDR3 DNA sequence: TGTGCCAGCAGCTACAGGGACTGGGCTGGCTACACCTTC.

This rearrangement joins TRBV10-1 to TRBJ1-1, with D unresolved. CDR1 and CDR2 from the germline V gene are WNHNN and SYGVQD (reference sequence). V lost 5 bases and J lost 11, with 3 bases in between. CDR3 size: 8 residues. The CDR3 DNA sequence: TGCGCCAGCAGTTGGGCTTTCTTT. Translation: CASSWAFF.

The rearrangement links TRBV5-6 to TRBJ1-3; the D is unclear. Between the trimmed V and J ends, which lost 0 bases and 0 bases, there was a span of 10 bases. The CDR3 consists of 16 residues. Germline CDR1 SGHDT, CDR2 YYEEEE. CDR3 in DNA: TGTGCCAGCAGCTTGGACGGTCGGAGCTCTGGAAACACCATATATTTT. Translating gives CASSLDGRSSGNTIYF.

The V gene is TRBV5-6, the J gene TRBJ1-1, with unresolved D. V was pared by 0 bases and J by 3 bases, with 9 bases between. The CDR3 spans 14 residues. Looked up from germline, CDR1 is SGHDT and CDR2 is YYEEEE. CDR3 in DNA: TGTGCCAGCAGCTTGGTGGGAGGAGACACTGAAGCTTTCTTT. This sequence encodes CASSLVGGDTEAFF.

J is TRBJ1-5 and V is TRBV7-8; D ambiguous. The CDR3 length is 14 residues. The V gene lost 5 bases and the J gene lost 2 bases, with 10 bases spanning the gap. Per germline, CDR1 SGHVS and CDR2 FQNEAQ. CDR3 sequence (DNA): TGTGCCAGCAGCGGAACAGCGGGCAATCAGCCCCAGCATTTT. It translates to CASSGTAGNQPQHF.

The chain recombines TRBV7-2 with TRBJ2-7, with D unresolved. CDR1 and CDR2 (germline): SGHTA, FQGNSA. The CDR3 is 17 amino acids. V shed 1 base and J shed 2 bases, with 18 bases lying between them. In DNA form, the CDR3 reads TGTGCCAGCAGCTTAGTTCTGGGCCAGGCCCAGCCCTACGAGCAGTACTTC. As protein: CASSLVLGQAQPYEQYF.

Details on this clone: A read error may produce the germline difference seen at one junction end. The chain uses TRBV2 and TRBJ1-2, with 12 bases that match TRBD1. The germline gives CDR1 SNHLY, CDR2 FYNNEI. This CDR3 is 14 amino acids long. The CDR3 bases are TGTGCCAGCAGCGCCGGGACAGGGGGCGGTCGTCGGGTCTTC. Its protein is CASSAGTGGGRRVF.

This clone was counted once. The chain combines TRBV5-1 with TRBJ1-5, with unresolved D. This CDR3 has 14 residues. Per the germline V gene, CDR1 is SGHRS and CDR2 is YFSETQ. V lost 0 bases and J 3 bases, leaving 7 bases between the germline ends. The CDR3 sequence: CASSLDPVNQPQHF. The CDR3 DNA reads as TGCGCCAGCAGCTTGGACCCTGTCAATCAGCCCCAGCATTTT.

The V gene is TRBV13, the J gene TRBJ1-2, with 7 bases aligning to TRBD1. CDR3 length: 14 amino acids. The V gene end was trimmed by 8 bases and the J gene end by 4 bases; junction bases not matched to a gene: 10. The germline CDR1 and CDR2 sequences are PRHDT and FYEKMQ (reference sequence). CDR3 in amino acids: CASRQGGLSYGYTF. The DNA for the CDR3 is TGTGCCAGCCGTCAGGGGGGGTTGAGCTATGGCTACACCTTC.

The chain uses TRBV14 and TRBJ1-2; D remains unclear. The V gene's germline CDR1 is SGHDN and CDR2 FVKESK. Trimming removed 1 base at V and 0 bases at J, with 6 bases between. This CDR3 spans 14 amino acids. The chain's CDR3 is CASSQGVANYGYTF. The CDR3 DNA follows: TGTGCCAGCAGCCAAGGTGTAGCTAACTATGGCTACACCTTC.

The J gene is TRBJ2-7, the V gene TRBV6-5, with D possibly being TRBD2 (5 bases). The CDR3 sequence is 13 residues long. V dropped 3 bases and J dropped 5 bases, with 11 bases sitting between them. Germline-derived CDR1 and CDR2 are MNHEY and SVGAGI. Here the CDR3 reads CASSYSALHEQYF. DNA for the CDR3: TGTGCCAGCAGTTATAGCGCCCTCCACGAGCAGTACTTC.

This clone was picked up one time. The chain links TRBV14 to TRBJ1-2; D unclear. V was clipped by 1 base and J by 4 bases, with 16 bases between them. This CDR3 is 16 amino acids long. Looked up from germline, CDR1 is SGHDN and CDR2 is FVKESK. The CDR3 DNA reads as TGTGCCAGCAGCCAAGGTAGAGGTCAGGTCGTCTATGGCTACACCTTC. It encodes CASSQGRGQVVYGYTF.

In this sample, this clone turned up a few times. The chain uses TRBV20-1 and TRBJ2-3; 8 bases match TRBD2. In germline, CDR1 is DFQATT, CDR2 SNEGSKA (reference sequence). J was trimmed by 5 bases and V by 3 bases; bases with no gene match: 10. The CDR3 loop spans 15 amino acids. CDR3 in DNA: TGCAGTGCTAGTCCGTCTAGCGGGCAAAGAGATACGCAGTATTTT. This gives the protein CSASPSSGQRDTQYF.

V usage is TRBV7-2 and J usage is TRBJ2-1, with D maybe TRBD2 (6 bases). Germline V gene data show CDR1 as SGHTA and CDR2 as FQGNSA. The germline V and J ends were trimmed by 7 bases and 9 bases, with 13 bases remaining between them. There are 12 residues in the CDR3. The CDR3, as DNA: TGTGCCAGCACCCCCTACGGGGGTGAGCAGTTCTTC. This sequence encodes CASTPYGGEQFF.

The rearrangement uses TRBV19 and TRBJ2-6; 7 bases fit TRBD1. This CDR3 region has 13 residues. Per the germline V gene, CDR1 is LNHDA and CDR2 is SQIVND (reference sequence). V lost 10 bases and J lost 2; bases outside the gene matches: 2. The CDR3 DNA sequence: TGTGCCACGACAGGGCCTGGGGCCAACGTCCTGACTTTC. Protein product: CATTGPGANVLTF.